This T cell receptor beta chain comes out of a study of blood T cell repertoires in COVID-19. Background on the study: The study drew acute and convalescent COVID-19 samples from the United States, Italy and Spain. The cDNA or gDNA used as material had been derived from T cells, B-cell-depleted T cells, or PBMCs.

TCRdb keeps only in-frame clones here, not all; method: immunoSEQ multiplex PCR. The profile shows under 350,000 clones, more than 85% of them singletons. V trimming: 0 bases; J trimming: 4 bases; junction bases outside the gene matches: 1. CDR1 and CDR2 (germline): SGHRS, YFSETQ. The CDR3 contains 14 residues. The genes are TRBV5-1 and TRBJ2-7, with 10 bases lining up with TRBD2. The specimen sequenced was peripheral blood. This TCR was recovered from a man between 65 and 80 years old with acute or convalescent COVID-19. The CDR3 nucleotides read TGCGCCAGCAGCTTGGAGCGGGGGGGATACGAGCAGTACTTC. It encodes CASSLERGGYEQYF.